A single sample gave rise to the 24 T cell receptor beta chains below, sequenced in a study of CD8 T cells in Susac syndrome. The RNA, roughly 0.45 to 1 ug, was put through reverse transcription using random hexamers. TCRdb used MiXCR to reprocess the immunoSEQ multiplex PCR reads, holding one entry per CDR3 protein. The sample records approximately 110,000 distinct CDR3 sequences, just under 95% being singletons. The sequenced material came from CD4+ T cells from PBMCs. These TCRs come from a human donor in good health.

V usage is TRBV10-3 and J usage is TRBJ2-5; TRBD1 or TRBD2 may be the D gene (5 bases each). With 3 bases removed from V and 3 bases from J, the gap between germline ends came to 8 bases. The CDR3 contains 13 residues. Germline loops: CDR1 ENHRY, CDR2 SYGVKD. CDR3 residues: CAISDGGEETQYF. The CDR3, as DNA: TGTGCCATCAGTGATGGGGGAGAAGAGACCCAGTACTTC.

CDR3 region: CASSLGMLAGGTNQETQYF. As DNA, the CDR3 is TGTGCCAGCAGCTTAGGAATGCTAGCGGGAGGAACTAATCAAGAGACCCAGTACTTC. The genes are TRBV11-2 and TRBJ2-5; 11 nucleotides line up with TRBD2. The germline V gene encodes CDR1 SGHAT and CDR2 FQNNGV. The CDR3 covers 19 residues. The ends lost 1 base at V and 2 bases at J; junction bases unmatched: 12.

The genes are TRBV7-2 and TRBJ2-7; D may be TRBD2 (6 bases). V was cut by 1 base and J by 4 bases, with 11 bases left in between. Germline CDR1 SGHTA, CDR2 FQGNSA. The CDR3 is 14 residues long. The CDR3 spells CASSLGVSGYEQYF. The CDR3 nucleotides read TGTGCCAGCAGCTTAGGTGTTAGCGGTTACGAGCAGTACTTC.

The chain carries TRBV5-1 and TRBJ2-7; D not resolved. Germline V gene data show CDR1 as SGHRS and CDR2 as YFSETQ. The CDR3 spans 15 residues. V shed 0 bases and J shed 4 bases, with 14 bases lying between them. CDR3 coding DNA: TGCGCCAGCAGCTTGGTGGGTAGCAGTAATTACGAGCAGTACTTC. It translates to CASSLVGSSNYEQYF.

The genes are TRBV30 and TRBJ2-2; 12 nucleotides match TRBD1. Germline V gene lookup returns CDR1 GTSNPN and CDR2 SVGIG (reference sequence). V trimming: 3 bases; J trimming: 7 bases; junction bases outside the gene matches: 21. The CDR3 runs 20 residues. The CDR3 is CAWSLLPGQGAHRGFGELFF. The CDR3 nucleotides read TGTGCCTGGAGCCTGCTCCCGGGACAGGGGGCGCATCGAGGTTTCGGGGAGCTGTTTTTT.

This CDR3 is CASSDWDVYQETQYF. The CDR3 DNA sequence: TGTGCCAGCAGTGATTGGGACGTATACCAAGAGACCCAGTACTTC. This chain connects TRBV2 to TRBJ2-5, with D perhaps matching TRBD1 or TRBD2 (5 bases each). Germline V gene sequence: CDR1 SNHLY, CDR2 FYNNEI. The CDR3 has 15 amino acids. Trimming took off 3 bases at V and 0 bases at J, with 11 bases between the two ends.

V gene TRBV20-1 combines with J gene TRBJ1-2, with 7 bases aligning to TRBD1. Trimming took 6 bases from V and 5 from J; bases not matched to a gene: 3. Germline V gene data show CDR1 as DFQATT and CDR2 as SNEGSKA (reference sequence). This CDR3 has 11 amino acids. The CDR3 region is CSAPGGYGYTF. The DNA of the CDR3 is TGCAGTGCCCCAGGGGGATATGGCTACACCTTC.

The chain joins TRBV12-3 or TRBV12-4 to TRBJ2-5, with D perhaps matching TRBD2 (7 bases). The CDR3 contains 14 residues. V was trimmed by 4 bases and J by 2 bases, leaving 11 bases between them. The CDR3 coding sequence is TGTGCCAGCAGTTCCGGGGGGCTACAAGAGACCCAGTACTTC. Encoded protein: CASSSGGLQETQYF.

The genes are TRBV15 and TRBJ1-1; tentative D call: TRBD1 (5 bases). In germline, CDR1 is LNHNV, CDR2 YYDKDF (reference sequence). CDR3 size: 14 residues. V was shortened by 0 bases and J by 4 bases, with 9 bases between the two germline ends. The CDR3 is CATSRDRGGTEAFF. The CDR3 DNA is TGTGCCACCAGCAGAGATCGTGGGGGCACTGAAGCTTTCTTT.

The chain uses TRBV2 and TRBJ2-1; D possibly corresponds to TRBD2 (6 bases). Germline-derived CDR1 and CDR2 are SNHLY and FYNNEI. V was clipped by 5 bases and J by 4 bases, with 15 bases between them. The CDR3 is made up of 15 amino acids. The DNA for the CDR3 is TGTGCCAGCAGTCCCCTCGGGAGTGGATACAATGAGCAGTTCTTC. This translates into CASSPLGSGYNEQFF.

V usage is TRBV2 and J usage is TRBJ2-5; D gene ambiguous. This CDR3 comprises 13 residues. Trimming left V 8 bases short and J 5 bases short, with 15 bases between. The germline V gene has CDR1 SNHLY and CDR2 FYNNEI. CDR3 in DNA: TGTGCCAGCTCCCCTCGAGTACGGGAGACCCAGTACTTC. Protein sequence: CASSPRVRETQYF.

This rearrangement joins TRBV20-1 to TRBJ2-3, with D perhaps matching TRBD1 (5 bases). The germline gives CDR1 DFQATT, CDR2 SNEGSKA (reference sequence). The CDR3 runs 14 residues. Trimming cost V 4 bases and J 1 base, with 12 bases left between them. The CDR3 is CSAIRVPGTDTQYF. The CDR3, as DNA: TGCAGTGCTATCAGGGTCCCGGGCACAGATACGCAGTATTTT.

Of note for this clonotype: One end of the junction fails to match germline, which may point to a read error. The J gene is TRBJ1-2, the V gene TRBV7-2, with 7 bases lining up with TRBD1. Germline-derived CDR1 and CDR2 are SGHTA and FQGNSA. There are 16 residues in the CDR3. In DNA form, the CDR3 reads TGTGCCAGCAGCTTGCCCCGACAGGGAGAGCTTCGGTTTAGGGCCTTC. Its translation: CASSLPRQGELRFRAF.

The V call is TRBV25-1, the J call TRBJ2-3; 13 positions agree with TRBD2. The CDR3 spans 16 residues. Germline lookup yields CDR1 MGHDK and CDR2 SYGVNS. J lost 5 bases, V lost 6 bases, and 8 bases had no gene match. CDR3 in amino acids: CASRGGLAGVGDTQYF. DNA of the CDR3: TGTGCCAGCAGAGGCGGACTAGCGGGAGTTGGAGATACGCAGTATTTT.

This chain joins TRBV12-1 and TRBJ2-2. TRBV12-1 is a listed pseudogene. The CDR3 contains 15 residues. The CDR3 loop reads CASSLIRGRTGELFF. CDR3 DNA sequence: TGTGCCAGCAGCCTCATCAGAGGACGGACCGGGGAGCTGTTTTTT.

J is TRBJ2-7 and V is TRBV20-1; TRBD2 matches at 7 bases. Trimming at V came to 2 bases and at J to 3 bases, leaving 7 bases not matched to a gene. This CDR3 has 14 amino acids. Germline V lookup: CDR1 DFQATT, CDR2 SNEGSKA (reference sequence). CDR3 loop: CSARIPSGYYEQYF. The CDR3 nucleotides read TGCAGTGCTAGAATACCTAGCGGTTACTACGAGCAGTACTTC.

The V gene is TRBV5-1, the J gene TRBJ2-3; 7 bases line up with TRBD1. The CDR3 has 15 residues. V gave up 4 bases and J gave up 1 base; unmatched junction bases: 6. Germline CDR1 reads SGHRS; CDR2 reads YFSETQ. The CDR3 bases are TGCGCCAGCAGCCAAGGGGACAGTCGCACAGATACGCAGTATTTT. This translates into CASSQGDSRTDTQYF.

The table lists this clonotype with a count of one. The genes are TRBV29-1 and TRBJ2-1, with 7 positions matching TRBD2. CDR1 is SQVTM, CDR2 ANQGSEA, per germline. The CDR3 runs 14 residues. The trim removed 4 bases at V and 9 bases at J, leaving 12 bases unmatched. In nucleotides, the CDR3 is TGCAGCGTTGCTCCCGGACTAGTGGCAAGTGAGCAGTTCTTC. Translation: CSVAPGLVASEQFF.

V usage is TRBV7-9 and J usage is TRBJ2-3, with D possibly called TRBD1 or TRBD2 (5 bases each). Per germline, CDR1 SEHNR and CDR2 FQNEAQ (reference sequence). V lost 11 bases and J lost 1, with 13 bases in between. CDR3 length: 13 amino acids. The CDR3 DNA sequence: TGTGCCCTCGGGGCTAGTGGCACAGATACGCAGTATTTT. Translation gives CALGASGTDTQYF.

This chain connects TRBV29-1 to TRBJ1-1; D unresolved. The CDR3 covers 13 residues. Germline CDR1 and CDR2: SQVTM and ANQGSEA. Trimming left V 6 bases short and J 1 base short, with 12 bases between. The CDR3 region has the DNA TGCAGCGTCTCCGGTAGGGCGAACACTGAAGCTTTCTTT. It specifies CSVSGRANTEAFF.

This clonotype has a single count. The chain carries TRBV30 and TRBJ2-1, with TRBD2 matching over 9 bases. The CDR3 is 13 amino acids. Germline values: CDR1 GTSNPN, CDR2 SVGIG (reference sequence). Germline trimming cut 3 bases from V and 7 bases from J; bases unmatched to any gene: 4. This CDR3 reads CAWSPGLANEQFF. The CDR3, as DNA: TGTGCCTGGAGCCCGGGACTAGCAAATGAGCAGTTCTTC.

V and J are TRBV12-3 or TRBV12-4 and TRBJ2-1; 10 bases align to TRBD1. This CDR3 contains 18 residues. V dropped 6 bases and J dropped 3; count of bases not matched to a gene: 14. The CDR3 sequence is CASRTGGATNTSYNEQFF. CDR3 coding DNA: TGTGCCAGCAGGACAGGGGGCGCAACCAACACAAGCTACAATGAGCAGTTCTTC.

This clonotype was seen just once. The rearrangement joins TRBV9 to TRBJ2-2, with 9 bases fitting TRBD1. The trim removed 3 bases at V and 6 bases at J, leaving 3 bases unmatched. In germline, CDR1 is SGDLS, CDR2 YYNGEE. This CDR3 has 14 residues. Written as DNA, the CDR3 is TGTGCCAGCAGCGAGGACAGGGGATCCGGGGAGCTGTTTTTT. Translation: CASSEDRGSGELFF.

This chain connects TRBV11-2 to TRBJ2-2; D gene ambiguous. This CDR3 contains 15 residues. Per the germline V gene, CDR1 is SGHAT and CDR2 is FQNNGV. V was pared by 2 bases and J by 3 bases, with 10 bases between. The CDR3 loop is CASSLSGLHTGELFF. The CDR3 coding sequence is TGTGCCAGCAGCTTAAGTGGGCTGCACACCGGGGAGCTGTTTTTT.